The clone carrying this TCR beta chain was detected many times. The target antigen is unknown. The data derive from a study of T cells in Graves' hyperthyroidism and ophthalmopathy. Amplification targeted TCR beta CDR3 regions from RNA transcripts. HTBI primers drove first-round RT-PCR of the TCR CDR3. TCRdb redid the calling of the multiplex PCR reads with MiXCR, one entry per CDR3 protein. The table lists hundreds of thousands of distinct CDR3 sequences, approximately 15% of them singletons, with less than 15% in the top ten. Per germline, CDR1 SGHAT and CDR2 FQNNGV. The CDR3 extends over 16 amino acids. With V trimmed by 1 base and J by 5 bases, 6 bases remained unmatched. Regarding the study as a whole: Blood also showed most of the thyroid clonotypes that were expanded above 0.001.

Specimen: blood. The V gene is TRBV11-2, the J gene TRBJ2-3, with 10 bases lining up with TRBD2. This receptor was identified in a man between 18 and 35 years old with Graves' ophthalmopathy. CDR3 loop: CASSLASGSRVDTQYF. DNA of the CDR3: TGTGCCAGCAGCTTAGCTAGCGGGAGTCGGGTAGATACGCAGTATTTT.